This T cell receptor (beta chain) originates from a study of blood T cell repertoires in COVID-19. On the study more broadly: Sources were T cells, B-cell-depleted T cells, or PBMCs; the material itself was cDNA or gDNA.

Germline CDR1 and CDR2: GTSNPN and SVGIG (reference sequence). The CDR3 spans 16 residues. The V and J ends lost 0 bases and 7 bases, in that order; junction bases with no gene match: 12. Per the study methods: How many nucleated cells were present was estimated from reference gene primer amplification. Sequenced by immunoSEQ multiplex PCR; TCRdb stores in-frame clones only, minus some. V, J and clone size are taken as reported in that table, and D and trimming were inferred from the DNA itself. The sample holds about 44,000 clones; around four fifths are singletons and the top ten take under 45%. This TCR came from a human donor in a cohort sampled during active COVID-19. Sample: peripheral blood. The chain couples TRBV30 to TRBJ1-5; 7 bases map to TRBD1. The CDR3: CAWSVGGGTGEQPQHF. DNA of the CDR3: TGTGCCTGGAGTGTAGGGGGCGGTACAGGGGAACAGCCCCAGCATTTT.